This TCR beta chain was profiled in a study of T cell repertoires in cytomegalovirus infection. On the study more broadly: Recently identified HLA-C-restricted CMV epitopes were used, and well-studied HLA-B-restricted CMV epitopes were used as well. Both a matching HLA type and CMV infection were indicated by public TCR beta signatures. Findings of the study overall: HLA-C-restricted CMV clonotypes gave the most frequent clonotype in two of eight donors.

One entry per CDR3 protein results from TCRdb running MiXCR on the reads. The sample holds about 470,000 distinct CDR3 sequences, about two fifths seen once. About this clonotype: Its antigen is unknown.

The clonotype was recovered from a human donor in good health (CMV status not recorded). Some clones in this sample may be carry-over from other donors' samples. The sample here was cultured PBMCs, taken from culture after CMV antigen stimulation.

CDR3 residues: CASSPSGVLYTEAFF. The CDR3 DNA follows: TGTGCCAGTAGTCCCTCAGGGGTTCTTTACACTGAAGCTTTCTTT. J is TRBJ1-1 and V is TRBV19; possible D gene TRBD1, 6 bases. V dropped 5 bases and J dropped 3 bases, with 16 bases sitting between them. CDR1 LNHDA and CDR2 SQIVND come from the germline V gene (reference sequence). The CDR3 length is 15 residues.